This T cell receptor (beta chain) is from a study of blood T cells in healthy people across ages. Looked up from germline, CDR1 is SGDLS and CDR2 is YYNGEE. V shed 4 bases and J 8 bases; nucleotides not matched to a gene: 8. CDR3 size: 14 residues. Every donor gave approximately 10 milliliters of peripheral blood. A second PCR, run for roughly 7 to 12 cycles, used a sample-barcoded 5' primer plus a J-beta primer mix. TCRdb redid the calling of the 5' RACE reads with MiXCR, one entry per CDR3 protein. The data contain roughly 1,500,000 distinct CDR3 sequences, about 31% of them seen just once; the ten biggest clones take up roughly 10%.

This TCR came from a woman in her twenties or thirties in good health. The chain combines TRBV9 with TRBJ1-2, with 10 bases that match TRBD1. The material sequenced was blood. The CDR3 sequence: CASSYGQGVWGYTF. The CDR3 DNA reads as TGTGCCAGCAGCTATGGACAGGGGGTTTGGGGCTACACCTTC.